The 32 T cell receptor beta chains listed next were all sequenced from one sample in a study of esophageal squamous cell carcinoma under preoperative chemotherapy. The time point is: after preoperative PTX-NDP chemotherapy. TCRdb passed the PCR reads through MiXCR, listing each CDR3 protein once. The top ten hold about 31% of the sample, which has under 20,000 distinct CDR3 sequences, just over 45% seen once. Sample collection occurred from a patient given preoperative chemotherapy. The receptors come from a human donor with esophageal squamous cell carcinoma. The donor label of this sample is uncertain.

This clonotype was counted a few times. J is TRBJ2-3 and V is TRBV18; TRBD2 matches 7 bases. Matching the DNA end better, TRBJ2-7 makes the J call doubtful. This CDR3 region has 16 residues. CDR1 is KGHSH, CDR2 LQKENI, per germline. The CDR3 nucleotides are TGTGCCAGCTCACCAAGCTTGATAGCGGGCCCCAATGAGCAGTACTTC. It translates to CASSPSLIAGPNEQYF.

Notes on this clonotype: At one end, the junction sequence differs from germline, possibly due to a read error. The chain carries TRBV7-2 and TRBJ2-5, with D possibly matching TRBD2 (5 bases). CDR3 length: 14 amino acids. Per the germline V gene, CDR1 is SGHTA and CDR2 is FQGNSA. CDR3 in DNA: TGTGCCAGCAGCTTAGTTCGGGGTTTAGAGTCCCAGTTTTTC. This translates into CASSLVRGLESQFF.

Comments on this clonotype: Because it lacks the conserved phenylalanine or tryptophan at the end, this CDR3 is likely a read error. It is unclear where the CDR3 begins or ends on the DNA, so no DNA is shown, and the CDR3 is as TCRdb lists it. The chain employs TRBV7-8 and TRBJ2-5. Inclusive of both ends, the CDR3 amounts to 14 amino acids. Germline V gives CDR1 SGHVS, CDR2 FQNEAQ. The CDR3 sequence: CARSSTMTPTTWLS.

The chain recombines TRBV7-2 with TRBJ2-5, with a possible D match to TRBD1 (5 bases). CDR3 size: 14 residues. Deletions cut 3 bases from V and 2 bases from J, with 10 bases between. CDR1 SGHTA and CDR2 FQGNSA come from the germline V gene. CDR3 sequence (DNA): TGTGCCAGCAGCTTTAGGGCAGGGCAAGAGACCCAGTACTTC. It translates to CASSFRAGQETQYF.

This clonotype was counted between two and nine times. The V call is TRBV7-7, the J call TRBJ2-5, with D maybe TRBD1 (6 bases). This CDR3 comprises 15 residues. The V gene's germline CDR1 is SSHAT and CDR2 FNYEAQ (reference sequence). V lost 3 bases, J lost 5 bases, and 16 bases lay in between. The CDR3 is CASSLGHDFGETQYF. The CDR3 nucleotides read TGTGCCAGCAGCTTGGGACACGACTTTGGGGAGACCCAGTACTTC.

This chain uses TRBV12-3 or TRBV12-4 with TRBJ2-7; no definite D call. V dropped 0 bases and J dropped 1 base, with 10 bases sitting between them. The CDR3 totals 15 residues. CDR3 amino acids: CASSLAVYPSYEQYF. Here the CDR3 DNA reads TGTGCCAGCAGTTTAGCTGTGTACCCGTCCTACGAGCAGTACTTC.

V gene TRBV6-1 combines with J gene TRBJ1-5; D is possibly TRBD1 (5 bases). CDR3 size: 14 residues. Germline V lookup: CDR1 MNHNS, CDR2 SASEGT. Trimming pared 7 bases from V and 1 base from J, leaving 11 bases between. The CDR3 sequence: CASIRGGSNQPQHF. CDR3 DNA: TGTGCCAGCATTCGGGGGGGGAGCAATCAGCCCCAGCATTTT.

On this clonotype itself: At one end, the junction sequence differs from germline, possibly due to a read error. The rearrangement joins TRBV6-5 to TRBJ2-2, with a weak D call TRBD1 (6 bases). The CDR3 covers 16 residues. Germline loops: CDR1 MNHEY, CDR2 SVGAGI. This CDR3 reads CASSYSRGIGTGTLYF. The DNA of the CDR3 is TGTGCCAGCAGTTATTCCAGGGGAATAGGCACAGGGACGCTGTATTTT.

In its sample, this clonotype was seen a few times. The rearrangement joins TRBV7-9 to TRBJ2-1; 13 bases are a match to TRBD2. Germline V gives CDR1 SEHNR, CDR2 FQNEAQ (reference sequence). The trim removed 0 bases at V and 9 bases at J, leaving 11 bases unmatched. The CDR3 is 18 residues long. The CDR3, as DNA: TGTGCCAGCAGCTTAGCGCTTTCCACTAGCGGGAGGGCCGGTGAGCAGTTCTTC. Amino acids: CASSLALSTSGRAGEQFF.

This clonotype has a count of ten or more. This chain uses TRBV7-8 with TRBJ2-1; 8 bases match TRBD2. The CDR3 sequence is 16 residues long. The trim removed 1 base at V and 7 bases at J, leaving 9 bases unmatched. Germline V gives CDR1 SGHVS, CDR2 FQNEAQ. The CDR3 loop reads CASSLGDGLALNEQFF. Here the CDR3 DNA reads TGTGCCAGCAGCTTAGGTGACGGACTAGCCCTAAATGAGCAGTTCTTC.

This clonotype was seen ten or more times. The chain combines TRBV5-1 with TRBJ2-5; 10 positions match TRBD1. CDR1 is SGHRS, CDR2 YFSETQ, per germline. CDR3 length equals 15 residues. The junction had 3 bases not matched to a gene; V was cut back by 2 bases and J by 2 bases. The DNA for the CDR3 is TGCGCCAGCAGCTTTGGGGACAGGGGTCAAGAGACCCAGTACTTC. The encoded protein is CASSFGDRGQETQYF.

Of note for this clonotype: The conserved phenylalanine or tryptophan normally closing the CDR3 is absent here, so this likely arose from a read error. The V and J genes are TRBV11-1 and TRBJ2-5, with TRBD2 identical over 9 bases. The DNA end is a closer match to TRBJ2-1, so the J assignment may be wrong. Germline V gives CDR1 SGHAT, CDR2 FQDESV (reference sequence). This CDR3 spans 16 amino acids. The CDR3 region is CASSLAGSGRGNEQFL. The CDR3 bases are TGTGCCAGCAGCTTAGCGGGTAGCGGGAGAGGGAATGAGCAGTTCCTC.

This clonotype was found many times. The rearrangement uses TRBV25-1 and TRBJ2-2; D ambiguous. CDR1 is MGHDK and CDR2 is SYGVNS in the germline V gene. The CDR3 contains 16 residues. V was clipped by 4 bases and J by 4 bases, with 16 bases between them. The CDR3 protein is CASSGPSTDFTGELFF. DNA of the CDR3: TGTGCCAGCAGTGGTCCGTCGACTGACTTCACCGGGGAGCTGTTTTTT.

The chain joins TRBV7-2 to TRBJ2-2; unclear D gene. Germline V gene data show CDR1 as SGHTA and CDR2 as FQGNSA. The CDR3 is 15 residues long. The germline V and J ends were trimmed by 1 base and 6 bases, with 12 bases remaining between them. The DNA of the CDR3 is TGTGCCAGCAGCTTAGAAGGTAGTCGGGCCGGGGAGCTGTTTTTT. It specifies CASSLEGSRAGELFF.

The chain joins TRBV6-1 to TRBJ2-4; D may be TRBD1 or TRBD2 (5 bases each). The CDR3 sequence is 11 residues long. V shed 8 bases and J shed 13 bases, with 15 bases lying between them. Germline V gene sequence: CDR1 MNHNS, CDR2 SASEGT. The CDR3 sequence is CASSWGNEQYF. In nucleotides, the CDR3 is TGTGCCAGCTCGTGGGGGAATGAGCAGTACTTC.

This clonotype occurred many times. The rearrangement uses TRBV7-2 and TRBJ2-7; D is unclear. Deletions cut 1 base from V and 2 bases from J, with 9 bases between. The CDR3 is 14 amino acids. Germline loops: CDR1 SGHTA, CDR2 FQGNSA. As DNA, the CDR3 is TGTGCCAGCAGCTTAGAGGCAGTTACCTACGAGCAGTACTTC. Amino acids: CASSLEAVTYEQYF.

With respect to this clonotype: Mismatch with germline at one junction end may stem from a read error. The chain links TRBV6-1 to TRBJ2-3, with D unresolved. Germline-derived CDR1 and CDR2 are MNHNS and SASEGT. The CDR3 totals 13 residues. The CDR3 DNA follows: TGTGCCAGCAGTGAAGGGAGCGCAGATATGCAGTATTTC. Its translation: CASSEGSADMQYF.

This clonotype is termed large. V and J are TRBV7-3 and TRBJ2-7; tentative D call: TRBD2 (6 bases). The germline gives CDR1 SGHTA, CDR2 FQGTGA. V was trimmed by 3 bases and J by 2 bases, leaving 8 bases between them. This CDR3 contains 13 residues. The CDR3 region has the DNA TGTGCCAGCAGCTTTGGCGGGACCTACGAGCAGTACTTC. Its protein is CASSFGGTYEQYF.

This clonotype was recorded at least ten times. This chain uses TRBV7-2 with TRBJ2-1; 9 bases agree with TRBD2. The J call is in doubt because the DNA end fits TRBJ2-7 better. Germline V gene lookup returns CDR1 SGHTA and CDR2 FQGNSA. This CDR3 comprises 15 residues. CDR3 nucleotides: TGTGCCAGCAGCTTAGTTCTAGCGGGGTCCCGCGAGCAGTACTTC. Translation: CASSLVLAGSREQYF.

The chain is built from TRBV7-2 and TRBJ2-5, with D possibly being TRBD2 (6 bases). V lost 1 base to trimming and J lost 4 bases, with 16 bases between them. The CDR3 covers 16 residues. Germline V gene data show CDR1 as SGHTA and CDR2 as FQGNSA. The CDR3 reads CASSLDLRERGETQYF. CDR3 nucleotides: TGTGCCAGCAGCTTAGACTTACGGGAGAGGGGAGAGACCCAGTACTTC.

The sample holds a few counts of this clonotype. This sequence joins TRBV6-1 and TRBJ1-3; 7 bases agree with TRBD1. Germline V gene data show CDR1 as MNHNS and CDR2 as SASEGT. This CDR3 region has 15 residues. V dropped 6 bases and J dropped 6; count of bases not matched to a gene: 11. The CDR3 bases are TGTGCCAGCAGCCGTAACGGGGGACAGCTAAACACCATATATTTT. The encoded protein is CASSRNGGQLNTIYF.

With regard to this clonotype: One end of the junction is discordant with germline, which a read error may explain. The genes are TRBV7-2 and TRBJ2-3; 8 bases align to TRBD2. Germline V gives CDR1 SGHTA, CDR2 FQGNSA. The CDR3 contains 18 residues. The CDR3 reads CASSFRGGRGEGKNTQYF. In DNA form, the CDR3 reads TGTGCCAGCAGCTTCCGAGGGGGGCGGGGGGAAGGCAAAAACACGCAGTACTTT.

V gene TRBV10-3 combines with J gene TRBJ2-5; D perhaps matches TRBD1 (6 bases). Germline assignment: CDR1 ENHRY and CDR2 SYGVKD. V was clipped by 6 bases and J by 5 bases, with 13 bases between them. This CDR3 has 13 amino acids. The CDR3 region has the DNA TGTGCCATCAGGACAGGCGTTATGGAGACCCAGTACTTC. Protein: CAIRTGVMETQYF.

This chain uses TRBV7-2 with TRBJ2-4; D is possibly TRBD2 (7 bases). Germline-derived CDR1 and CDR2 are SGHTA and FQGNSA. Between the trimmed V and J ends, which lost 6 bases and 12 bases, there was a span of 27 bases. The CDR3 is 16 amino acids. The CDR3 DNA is TGTGCCAGCAGGGGGGTCGGGGGGCGGGCCCAAGACACTCAGTACTTC. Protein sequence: CASRGVGGRAQDTQYF.

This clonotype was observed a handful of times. CDR3 region: CASSGRLQETQYF. CDR3 DNA sequence: TGCGCCAGCAGCGGGAGGTTGCAAGAGACCCAGTACTTC. The genes are TRBV10-1 and TRBJ2-5, with 7 bases lining up with TRBD2. The germline V gene encodes CDR1 WNHNN and CDR2 SYGVQD (reference sequence). This CDR3 is built from 13 residues. The J segment lost 2 bases and the V segment lost 6 bases, leaving 3 bases of the junction unmatched.

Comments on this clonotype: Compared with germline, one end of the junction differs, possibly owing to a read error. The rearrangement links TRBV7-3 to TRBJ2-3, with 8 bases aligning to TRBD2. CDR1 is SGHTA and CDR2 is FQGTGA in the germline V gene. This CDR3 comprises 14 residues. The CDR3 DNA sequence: TGTGCGGGGCGCGGGGGCCGGGAGGGCTCGCCCCAGTATTTC. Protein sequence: CAGRGGREGSPQYF.

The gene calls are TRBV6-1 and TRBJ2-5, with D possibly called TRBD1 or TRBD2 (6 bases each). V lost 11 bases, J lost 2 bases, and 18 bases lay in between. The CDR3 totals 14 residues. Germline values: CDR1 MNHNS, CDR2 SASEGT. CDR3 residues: CAGDGGREQETQYF. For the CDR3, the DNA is TGTGCCGGCGACGGGGGCCGAGAGCAAGAGACCCAGTACTTC.

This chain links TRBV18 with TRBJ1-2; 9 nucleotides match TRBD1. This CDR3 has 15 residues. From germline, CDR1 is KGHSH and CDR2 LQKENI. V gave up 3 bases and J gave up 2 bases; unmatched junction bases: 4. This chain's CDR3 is CASSPLGQGNYGYTF. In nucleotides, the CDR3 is TGTGCCAGCTCACCGCTCGGACAGGGGAACTATGGCTACACCTTC.

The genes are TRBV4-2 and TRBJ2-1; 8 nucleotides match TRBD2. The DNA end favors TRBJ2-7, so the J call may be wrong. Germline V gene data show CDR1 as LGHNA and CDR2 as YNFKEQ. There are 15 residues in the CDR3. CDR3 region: CASSQEGLGPYEQYF. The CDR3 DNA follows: TGTGCCAGCAGCCAAGAGGGACTAGGCCCCTACGAGCAGTACTTC.

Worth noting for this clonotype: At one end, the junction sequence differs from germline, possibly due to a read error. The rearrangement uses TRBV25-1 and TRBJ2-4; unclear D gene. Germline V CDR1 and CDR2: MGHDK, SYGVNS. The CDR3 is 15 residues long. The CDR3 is CASSVSPRAQNIQYF. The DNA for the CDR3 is TGTGCCAGCAGTGTATCACCGCGAGCCCAAAACATCCAGTACTTC. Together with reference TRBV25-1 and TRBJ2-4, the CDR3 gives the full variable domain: EADIYQTPRYLVIGTGKKITLECSQTMGHDKMYWYQQDPGMELHLIHYSYGVNSTEKGDLSSESTVSRIRTEHFPLTLESARPSHTSQYLCASSVSPRAQNIQYFGAGTRLSVL.

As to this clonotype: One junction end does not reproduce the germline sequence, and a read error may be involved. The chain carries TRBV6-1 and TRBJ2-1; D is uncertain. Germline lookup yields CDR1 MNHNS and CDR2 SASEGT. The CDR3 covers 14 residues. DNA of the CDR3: TGTGCCAGCAGTGAGTTGCGAAACTACGGTGAGCAGTTTTTC. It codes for CASSELRNYGEQFF.

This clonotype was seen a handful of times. CDR3 nucleotide sequence: TGTGCCAGCAGCTTGGGGACTCACTCCTACGAGCAGTTCTTC. It codes for CASSLGTHSYEQFF. The J gene is TRBJ2-1, the V gene TRBV7-2; D is possibly TRBD2 (6 bases). Germline CDR1 SGHTA, CDR2 FQGNSA. The CDR3 is 14 amino acids. Trimming pared 3 bases from V and 10 bases from J, leaving 16 bases between.